These 19 T cell receptor beta chains were all obtained from the same sample, sequenced in a study of patients and donors after allogeneic stem cell transplantation. In TCRdb, the RT-PCR reads were re-called with MiXCR into one record per CDR3 protein. The sample records around 170,000 distinct CDR3 sequences, approximately 25% being singletons. Sequencing was done on a sample of blood, either unsorted or a sorted T cell fraction (not recorded which). The receptors were gathered from a human donor who was either an allogeneic HSCT recipient or a stem cell or donor lymphocyte infusion donor (not recorded which). It is not recorded whose cells these are; they may come from a transplant donor.

The rearrangement joins TRBV5-1 to TRBJ1-1; D gene uncertain. Germline V gene data show CDR1 as SGHRS and CDR2 as YFSETQ. The CDR3 covers 12 residues. The germline V and J ends were trimmed by 7 bases and 11 bases, with 18 bases remaining between them. CDR3 region: CASALPGLGAFF. DNA of the CDR3: TGCGCCAGCGCCCTCCCAGGACTCGGTGCTTTCTTT.

This clonotype was seen more than once but under ten times. The chain recombines TRBV20-1 with TRBJ1-1; weak D call: TRBD1 (5 bases). Looked up from germline, CDR1 is DFQATT and CDR2 is SNEGSKA (reference sequence). This CDR3 is built from 16 residues. V was pared by 3 bases and J by 6 bases, with 23 bases between. The CDR3 here is CSARALRGRVIPEAFF. Here the CDR3 DNA reads TGCAGTGCTAGGGCCCTCCGGGGCAGGGTAATCCCTGAAGCTTTCTTT.

The rearrangement uses TRBV7-6 and TRBJ1-1; 10 bases align to TRBD1. The CDR3 loop spans 16 amino acids. Trimming cost V 5 bases and J 5 bases; bases outside gene matches: 11. Germline V gene data show CDR1 as SGHVS and CDR2 as FNYEAQ. The CDR3 here is CASSQNSGQGQTEAFF. The CDR3 region has the DNA TGTGCCAGCAGCCAGAACTCGGGACAGGGGCAAACTGAAGCTTTCTTT. Together with reference TRBV7-6 and TRBJ1-1, the CDR3 gives the full variable domain: GAGVSQSPRYKVTKRGQDVALRCDPISGHVSLYWYRQALGQGPEFLTYFNYEAQQDKSGLPNDRFSAERPEGSISTLTIQRTEQRDSAMYRCASSQNSGQGQTEAFFGQGTRLTVV.

The sample holds a few counts of this clonotype. The V gene is TRBV5-1, the J gene TRBJ2-1; the match to TRBD2 covers 7 bases. There are 15 residues in the CDR3. Germline V lookup: CDR1 SGHRS, CDR2 YFSETQ. After removal of 0 bases from V and 9 bases from J, the junction contained 9 bases not matched to a gene. Here the CDR3 reads CASSLELGGPTEQFF. DNA for the CDR3: TGCGCCAGCAGCTTGGAGTTGGGAGGGCCCACTGAGCAGTTCTTC.

V usage is TRBV6-6 and J usage is TRBJ2-1; no clear D gene. Trimming pared 5 bases from V and 6 bases from J, leaving 14 bases between. The germline CDR1 and CDR2 sequences are MNHNY and SVGAGI (reference sequence). The CDR3 length is 14 residues. The CDR3 nucleotides read TGTGCCAGCAGTCTTGAGACCGTAAGCAATGAGCAGTTCTTC. It specifies CASSLETVSNEQFF.

The CDR3 nucleotides are TGTGCCATAAGACATGCTGGGGGCTACACCTTC. Translated: CAIRHAGGYTF. The V and J genes are TRBV27 and TRBJ1-2; D ambiguous. Germline V gene lookup returns CDR1 MNHEY and CDR2 SMNVEV (reference sequence). With 10 bases removed from V and 8 bases from J, the gap between germline ends came to 14 bases. This CDR3 has 11 amino acids.

This clonotype was counted between two and nine times. This chain uses TRBV12-3 or TRBV12-4 with TRBJ1-6; 7 nucleotides line up with TRBD1. This CDR3 region has 15 residues. J lost 6 bases, V lost 3 bases, and 5 bases had no gene match. CDR3 sequence (DNA): TGTGCCAGCAGTTTCCGGACAGGTTCTAATTCACCCCTCCACTTT. Translating gives CASSFRTGSNSPLHF.

The chain carries TRBV10-3 and TRBJ2-2, with 10 bases that match TRBD2. This CDR3 region has 17 residues. Trimming took 0 bases from V and 5 from J; bases not matched to a gene: 6. Germline CDR1 ENHRY, CDR2 SYGVKD. The CDR3 loop is CAISESLLAGVTGELFF. CDR3 coding DNA: TGTGCCATCAGTGAGTCGCTCCTAGCGGGAGTTACCGGGGAGCTGTTTTTT.

In this sample, this clonotype turned up a few times. J is TRBJ1-1 and V is TRBV7-6; D remains ambiguous. The germline gives CDR1 SGHVS, CDR2 FNYEAQ. This CDR3 is 11 amino acids long. V lost 5 bases and J 11 bases, leaving 12 bases between the germline ends. CDR3 coding DNA: TGTGCCAGCAGCCCCCACGACCGGGCTTTCTTT. This codes for CASSPHDRAFF.

This clonotype was observed at least ten times. The J gene is TRBJ1-4, the V gene TRBV12-3 or TRBV12-4; D call uncertain. V lost 1 base to trimming and J lost 7 bases, with 4 bases between them. This CDR3 spans 12 amino acids. CDR3: CASSLVSEKLFF. CDR3 nucleotides: TGTGCCAGCAGTTTAGTCAGTGAAAAACTGTTTTTT.

In its sample, this clonotype was seen a few times. The chain links TRBV4-2 to TRBJ1-1; 7 bases line up with TRBD1. The CDR3 is 15 residues long. With V trimmed by 1 base and J by 3 bases, 5 bases remained unmatched. Germline V gene lookup returns CDR1 LGHNA and CDR2 YNFKEQ. CDR3 nucleotides: TGTGCCAGCAGCCAAGCGGGGACAGTCGACACTGAAGCTTTCTTT. Amino acids: CASSQAGTVDTEAFF.

The chain carries TRBV6-5 and TRBJ2-7, with D possibly TRBD2 on 6 matching bases. Trimming took 10 bases from V and 0 from J, leaving 10 bases between them. The CDR3 extends over 12 amino acids. The germline V gene encodes CDR1 MNHEY and CDR2 SVGAGI. The CDR3 DNA reads as TGTGCCACCGGGACTTCCTCCTACGAGCAGTACTTC. Translated: CATGTSSYEQYF.

The J gene is TRBJ2-2, the V gene TRBV3-1; D gene ambiguous. V lost 1 base, J lost 5 bases, and 2 bases lay in between. Germline values: CDR1 LGHDT, CDR2 YNNKEL (reference sequence). The CDR3 loop spans 12 amino acids. The CDR3 nucleotides are TGTGCCAGCAGCCAAGCTACCGGGGAGCTGTTTTTT. This gives the protein CASSQATGELFF.

The V gene is TRBV11-3, the J gene TRBJ2-7; 11 nucleotides match TRBD2. Germline CDR1 is SGHNT and CDR2 is YENEEA. The CDR3 is 15 amino acids. V shed 1 base and J 2 bases; nucleotides not matched to a gene: 1. The CDR3 nucleotides read TGTGCCAGCAGCTTAGGGACTAGCGGGCCCTACGAGCAGTACTTC. Translated: CASSLGTSGPYEQYF. The whole variable domain, filled in from reference TRBV11-3 and TRBJ2-7, reads EAGVVQSPRYKIIEKKQPVAFWCNPISGHNTLYWYLQNLGQGPELLIRYENEEAVDDSQLPKDRFSAERLKGVDSTLKIQPAELGDSAVYLCASSLGTSGPYEQYFGPGTRLTVT.

This clonotype was seen at least ten times. The V and J genes are TRBV28 and TRBJ1-5; D remains unclear. The CDR3 is 18 amino acids. CDR1 is MDHEN, CDR2 SYDVKM, per germline. V was pared by 6 bases and J by 0 bases, with 21 bases between. CDR3 amino acids: CASSRPGLSPYSNQPQHF. CDR3 in DNA: TGTGCCAGCAGCCGCCCCGGACTGAGCCCCTATAGCAATCAGCCCCAGCATTTT.

The J gene is TRBJ1-2, the V gene TRBV3-1; 7 positions agree with TRBD1. The germline CDR1 and CDR2 sequences are LGHDT and YNNKEL (reference sequence). V lost 5 bases and J lost 8; bases outside the gene matches: 11. The CDR3 spans 14 residues. CDR3 bases: TGTGCCAGCAGCAAATTGACAGGGCGCTTGGGCTACACCTTC. It codes for CASSKLTGRLGYTF.

Ten or more counts support this clonotype. This chain connects TRBV6-2 or TRBV6-3 to TRBJ1-5; maybe TRBD1 (5 bases). The CDR3 is made up of 15 amino acids. Between the trimmed V and J ends, which lost 6 bases and 4 bases, there was a span of 16 bases. CDR1 is MNHEY and CDR2 is SVGEGT in the germline V gene. The DNA of the CDR3 is TGTGCCAGCAGGAGCGGGGGACCGAGTAATCAGCCCCAGCATTTT. Translation: CASRSGGPSNQPQHF.

This CDR3 reads CASSQEAHADTQYF. CDR3 in DNA: TGCGCCAGCAGCCAAGAGGCACACGCAGATACGCAGTATTTT. This rearrangement joins TRBV4-1 to TRBJ2-3; D is uncertain. This CDR3 is built from 14 residues. The germline gives CDR1 MGHRA, CDR2 YSYEKL. Trimming stripped 0 bases from V and 4 bases from J, with 8 bases between.

The CDR3 coding sequence is TGCAGCGTTGAAGTTAGGGGCGACACTGAAGCTTTCTTT. It specifies CSVEVRGDTEAFF. The chain recombines TRBV29-1 with TRBJ1-1; TRBD1 is a possible D gene (5 bases). Trimming removed 1 base at V and 3 bases at J, with 9 bases between. CDR1 and CDR2 (germline): SQVTM, ANQGSEA. This CDR3 is 13 amino acids long.